One and the same sample provided the 16 T cell receptor beta chains below, sequenced in a study of blood T cell repertoires in COVID-19. The repertoire was sequenced with immunoSEQ multiplex PCR; TCRdb's copy has only in-frame clones and lacks some. The profile shows approximately 480,000 clones, around 87% of them singletons. The sample comprised PBMCs or T cells enriched from blood (not recorded which). The source is a young woman who had recovered from COVID-19.

This clone was counted a single time. The chain links TRBV12-3 or TRBV12-4 to TRBJ1-6; D unresolved. The CDR3 contains 11 residues. Trimming took off 3 bases at V and 14 bases at J, with 8 bases between the two ends. CDR3 DNA: TGTGCCAGCAGTTTGGCGGGGTCCCTCCACTTT. It translates to CASSLAGSLHF.

The genes are TRBV7-9 and TRBJ2-1, with 12 bases identical to TRBD2. The CDR3 length is 15 residues. Germline-derived CDR1 and CDR2 are SEHNR and FQNEAQ (reference sequence). Trimming took 8 bases from V and 7 from J; bases not matched to a gene: 9. The CDR3 region has the DNA TGTGCCAGCGTCAGGGTACTAGCGGGGGGTAATGAGCAGTTCTTC. Its protein is CASVRVLAGGNEQFF. The whole variable domain, remainder taken from reference TRBV7-9 and TRBJ2-1, is DTGVSQNPRHKITKRGQNVTFRCDPISEHNRLYWYRQTLGQGPEFLTYFQNEAQLEKSRLLSDRFSAERPKGSFSTLEIQRTEQGDSAMYLCASVRVLAGGNEQFFGPGTRLTVL.

The chain has TRBV6-1 and TRBJ1-2; D may be TRBD1 (6 bases). The V gene's germline CDR1 is MNHNS and CDR2 SASEGT. The ends were cut back, 3 bases at V and 1 base at J, with 12 bases in the middle. The CDR3 sequence is 15 residues long. The CDR3 DNA reads as TGTGCCAGCAGTGACCGACAGGTCCTTAACTATGGCTACACCTTC. Translating gives CASSDRQVLNYGYTF.

The chain uses TRBV5-1 and TRBJ2-2; 12 nucleotides agree with TRBD1. The CDR3 has 16 amino acids. After removal of 2 bases from V and 6 bases from J, the junction contained 5 bases not matched to a gene. CDR1 and CDR2 (germline): SGHRS, YFSETQ. DNA of the CDR3: TGCGCCAGCAGCTTTTCGGGACAGGGGGCAGCCGGGGAGCTGTTTTTT. This gives the protein CASSFSGQGAAGELFF.

J is TRBJ2-7 and V is TRBV12-3 or TRBV12-4; the D is unclear. V was shortened by 2 bases and J by 3 bases, with 5 bases between the two germline ends. This CDR3 has 12 amino acids. This CDR3 reads CASSLYFYEQYF. CDR3 coding DNA: TGTGCCAGCAGTTTATATTTCTACGAGCAGTACTTC.

About this clone itself: Other DNA sequences within the sample encode an identical CDR3. The rearrangement joins TRBV5-6 to TRBJ1-2, with 8 bases lining up with TRBD1. The V and J ends lost 2 bases and 5 bases, in that order; junction bases with no gene match: 2. The CDR3 consists of 13 residues. Germline values: CDR1 SGHDT, CDR2 YYEEEE. CDR3 nucleotide sequence: TGTGCCAGCAGCTTTGGACAGGGATATGGCTACACCTTC. Protein: CASSFGQGYGYTF.

In this sample, this clone turned up once. The CDR3 sequence: CASSYGTGNTGELFF. CDR3 nucleotide sequence: TGTGCCAGCAGCTACGGGACAGGAAACACCGGGGAGCTGTTTTTT. V is TRBV3-1 (or the pseudogene TRBV3-2) and J is TRBJ2-2; 8 bases are shared with TRBD1. Germline V gene data show CDR1 as LGHDT and CDR2 as YNNKEL (reference sequence). The CDR3 is 15 amino acids. V shed 5 bases, J shed 2 bases, and the junction held 4 bases outside the gene matches.

This sequence joins TRBV28 and TRBJ2-5; 11 bases align to TRBD2. Germline V lookup: CDR1 MDHEN, CDR2 SYDVKM. CDR3 size: 14 residues. Unmatched junction bases numbered 6, after V lost 10 bases and J lost 2 bases. The CDR3: CATTSGGDQETQYF. In DNA form, the CDR3 reads TGTGCCACCACTAGCGGGGGCGATCAAGAGACCCAGTACTTC.

The V call is TRBV4-1, the J call TRBJ2-5, with D tentatively TRBD2 (5 bases). Germline V gene data show CDR1 as MGHRA and CDR2 as YSYEKL. CDR3 length: 14 residues. Trimming stripped 1 base from V and 5 bases from J, with 11 bases between. CDR3 sequence (DNA): TGCGCCAGCAGCCAAGGTCCTAGCTTGGAGACCCAGTACTTC. This encodes CASSQGPSLETQYF.

The V gene is TRBV11-2, the J gene TRBJ2-5, with a tentative D call TRBD2 (5 bases). With 3 bases removed from V and 4 bases from J, the gap between germline ends came to 12 bases. This CDR3 is 14 amino acids long. Germline loops: CDR1 SGHAT, CDR2 FQNNGV. The CDR3 loop reads CASSFSGSLETQYF. Here the CDR3 DNA reads TGTGCCAGCAGCTTTTCGGGAAGCTTAGAGACCCAGTACTTC.

This clone occurred once. The chain employs TRBV2 and TRBJ1-1; possibly TRBD1 for D (5 bases). Trimming cost V 10 bases and J 4 bases, with 22 bases left between them. The CDR3 runs 15 residues. Germline CDR1 SNHLY, CDR2 FYNNEI. The CDR3 DNA is TGTGCCACCAAGCCTGGGGGGGACCGTGGCACTGAAGCTTTCTTT. Its protein product is CATKPGGDRGTEAFF.

This sequence joins TRBV5-1 and TRBJ2-1; 8 nucleotides align to TRBD2. The CDR3 loop spans 16 amino acids. The V and J ends lost 4 bases and 5 bases, in that order; junction bases with no gene match: 11. In germline, CDR1 is SGHRS, CDR2 YFSETQ. The chain's CDR3 is CASSPLADAKHNEQFF. The CDR3 nucleotides are TGCGCCAGCAGCCCACTAGCGGACGCTAAACACAATGAGCAGTTCTTC.

The chain joins TRBV5-1 to TRBJ2-7, with 9 bases identical to TRBD1. Germline CDR1 reads SGHRS; CDR2 reads YFSETQ. Trimming at V came to 4 bases and at J to 4 bases, leaving 9 bases not matched to a gene. The CDR3 runs 15 residues. CDR3 nucleotide sequence: TGCGCCAGCAGCCTAGGGGGGGACAGGGATTACGAGCAGTACTTC. This sequence encodes CASSLGGDRDYEQYF.

The V and J genes are TRBV2 and TRBJ1-3, with D possibly TRBD1 on 5 matching bases. V was cut by 5 bases and J by 1 base, with 9 bases left in between. The CDR3 runs 14 residues. Germline V gene lookup returns CDR1 SNHLY and CDR2 FYNNEI. The chain's CDR3 is CASSPGGSGNTIYF. DNA of the CDR3: TGTGCCAGCAGTCCCGGGGGGTCTGGAAACACCATATATTTT.

The chain uses TRBV28 and TRBJ2-1; maybe TRBD1 (5 bases). Germline CDR1 MDHEN, CDR2 SYDVKM. CDR3 length equals 18 residues. V was trimmed by 3 bases and J by 5 bases, leaving 23 bases between them. Written as DNA, the CDR3 is TGTGCCAGCAGTTTCCCCCAAGGTGGACAAGACGCTCACAATGAGCAGTTCTTC. It codes for CASSFPQGGQDAHNEQFF.

This clone was seen more than once but under ten times. The chain employs TRBV11-2 and TRBJ2-1; 7 nucleotides align to TRBD2. The ends lost 2 bases at V and 5 bases at J; junction bases unmatched: 3. This CDR3 spans 14 amino acids. CDR1 is SGHAT, CDR2 FQNNGV, per germline. CDR3 bases: TGTGCCAGCAGCTTAATGGGGGGGGACAATGAGCAGTTCTTC. Protein product: CASSLMGGDNEQFF.